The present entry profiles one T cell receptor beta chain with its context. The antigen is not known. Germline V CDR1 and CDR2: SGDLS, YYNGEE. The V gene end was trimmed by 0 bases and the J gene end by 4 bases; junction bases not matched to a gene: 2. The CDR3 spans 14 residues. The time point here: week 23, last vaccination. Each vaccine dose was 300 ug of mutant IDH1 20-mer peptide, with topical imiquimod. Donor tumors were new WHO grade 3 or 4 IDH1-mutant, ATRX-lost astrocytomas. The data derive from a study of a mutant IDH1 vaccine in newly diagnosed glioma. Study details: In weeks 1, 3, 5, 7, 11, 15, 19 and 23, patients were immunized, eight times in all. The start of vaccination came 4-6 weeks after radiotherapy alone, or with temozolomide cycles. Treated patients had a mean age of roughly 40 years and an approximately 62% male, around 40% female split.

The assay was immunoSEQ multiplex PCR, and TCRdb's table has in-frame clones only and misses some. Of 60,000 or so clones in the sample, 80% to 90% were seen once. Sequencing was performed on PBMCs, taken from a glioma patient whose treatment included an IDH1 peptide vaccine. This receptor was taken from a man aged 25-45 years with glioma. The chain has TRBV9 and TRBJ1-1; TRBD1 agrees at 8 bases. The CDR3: CASSVGTGSTEAFF. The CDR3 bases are TGTGCCAGCAGCGTAGGGACAGGGAGCACTGAAGCTTTCTTT.